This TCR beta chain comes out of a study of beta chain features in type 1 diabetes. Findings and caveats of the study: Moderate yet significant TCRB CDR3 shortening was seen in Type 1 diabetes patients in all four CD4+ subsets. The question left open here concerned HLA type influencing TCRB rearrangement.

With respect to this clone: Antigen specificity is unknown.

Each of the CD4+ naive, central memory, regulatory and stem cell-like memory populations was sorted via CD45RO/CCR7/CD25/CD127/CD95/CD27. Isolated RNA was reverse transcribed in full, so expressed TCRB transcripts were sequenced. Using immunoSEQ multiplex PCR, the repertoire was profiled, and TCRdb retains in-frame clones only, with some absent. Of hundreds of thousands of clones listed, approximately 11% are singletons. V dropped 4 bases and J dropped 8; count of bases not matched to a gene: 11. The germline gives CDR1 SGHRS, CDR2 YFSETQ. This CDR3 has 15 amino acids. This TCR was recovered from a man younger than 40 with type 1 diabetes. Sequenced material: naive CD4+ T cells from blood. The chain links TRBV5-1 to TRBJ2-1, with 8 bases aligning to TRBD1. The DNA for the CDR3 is TGCGCCAGCAGCCGACTCCGGACAGGGAGAGATGAGCAGTTCTTC. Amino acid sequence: CASSRLRTGRDEQFF.